Listed below are T cell receptor beta chains from one sample, sequenced in a study of human T cells and chemical hapten exposure. TCRdb processed the RACE reads anew with MiXCR; each CDR3 protein has one entry. The sample comprises roughly 360,000 distinct CDR3 sequences, approximately 5.1% of which are singletons, and under 2.5% rests with the top ten. The sequenced sample was whole blood, obtained in connection with sensitization to the hapten diphenylcyclopropenone (DPC). The receptors come from a woman in her fifties or sixties with alopecia areata. Some clones in this sample may be carry-over from other donors' samples. CDR3s include the opening cysteine and the closing phenylalanine or tryptophan. The D gene is left open where the match is weak. The listing skips clone size in some rows; elsewhere it reads once, few, many or a size class.

>TRBJ1-1|-|-|TRBV15
TGTGCCACCAGCAGAGATGGGGGCAGGACTGAAGCTTTCTTT
CATSRDGGRTEAFF
>TRBJ1-4|TRBD1|many|TRBV12-5
TGTGCTAGCACCAGGGGGAAACTGTTTTTT
CASTRGKLFF
>TRBJ2-2|-|few|TRBV25-1
TGTGCCAGCAGTGAATTTCGTGTCAGCTTTAACGGGGAGCTGTTTTTT
CASSEFRVSFNGELFF
>TRBJ1-1|-|-|TRBV4-1
TGCGCCAGCAGCCAGGGCCCTATGAACACTGAAGCTTTCTTT
CASSQGPMNTEAFF
>TRBJ2-2|TRBD2|many|TRBV3-1
TGTGCCAGCAGCAGAACTAGCGGGAGAACGAACACCGGGGAGCTGTTTTTT
CASSRTSGRTNTGELFF
>TRBJ2-7|-|many|TRBV12-3/TRBV12-4
TGTGCCAGCAGCCCTGCCCTGAGCTCCTACGAGCAGTACTTC
CASSPALSSYEQYF
>TRBJ2-3|-|many|TRBV10-3
TGTGCCATCAGTGACTATAGCAAGGGAGATACGCAGTATTTT
CAISDYSKGDTQYF
>TRBJ1-4|-|-|TRBV6-5
TGTGCCAGCAGTTCCACTCGATCGGTTCCCCACGGAAAACTGTTTTTT
CASSSTRSVPHGKLFF
>TRBJ1-2|-|-|TRBV4-2
TGTGCCAGCAGCCAAGGGGTTGACCCAGGCCTTGGAGGCTACACCTTC
CASSQGVDPGLGGYTF
>TRBJ2-3|TRBD2|-|TRBV9
TGTGCCAGCAGCTTCTCATCCGGACTAGCGGGGACAGATACGCAGTATTTT
CASSFSSGLAGTDTQYF
>TRBJ1-1|TRBD1|few|TRBV7-2
TGTGCCAGCAGATTCCAACAGGGGGCTGGAACTGAAGCTTTCTTT
CASRFQQGAGTEAFF
>TRBJ1-1|-|many|TRBV9
TGTGCCAGCAGCCCCCGCGGCAGGGGAGAAACTGAAGCTTTCTTT
CASSPRGRGETEAFF
>TRBJ1-2|-|few|TRBV10-3
TGTGCCATCAGTGAGGGGCACAACTATGGCTACACCTTC
CAISEGHNYGYTF
>TRBJ2-7|-|few|TRBV12-3/TRBV12-4
TGTGCCAGCAGCCCAGTAGTAACCTCCTACGAGCAGTACTTC
CASSPVVTSYEQYF
>TRBJ1-5|-|many|TRBV7-2
TGTGCCAGCAGCTTTCAGGCGTACAATCAGCCCCAGCATTTT
CASSFQAYNQPQHF
>TRBJ2-4|TRBD1|many|TRBV12-3/TRBV12-4
TGTGCCAGCAGCCTGCGGACAGGGTCCACCGTAGCCAAAAACATTCAGTACTTC
CASSLRTGSTVAKNIQYF
>TRBJ1-2|-|many|TRBV29-1
TGCAGCGTTGGTCACAGGGAGAACTATGGCTACACCTTC
CSVGHRENYGYTF
>TRBJ2-1|TRBD2|many|TRBV27
TGTGCCAGCAGTTTATCTAGCGGGGTCTACAATGAGCAGTTCTTC
CASSLSSGVYNEQFF
>TRBJ2-2|-|-|TRBV21-1
TGTGCCAGCAGCACCCTATCCGGGACAGGGGCGAACACCGGGGAGCTGTTTTTT
CASSTLSGTGANTGELFF
>TRBJ1-5|-|many|TRBV12-3/TRBV12-4
TGTGCCAGCAGTTTAGAGGCCGGGGGCAAAGCGCCCCAGCATTTT
CASSLEAGGKAPQHF
>TRBJ2-5|-|few|TRBV11-3
TGTGCCAGCAGCTTAGGACTAGACTCCTCGACCCAGTACTTC
CASSLGLDSSTQYF
>TRBJ2-1|-|many|TRBV7-9
TGTGCCAGCAGCTTAGTGGGTGAGCAGTTCTTC
CASSLVGEQFF
>TRBJ2-3|-|few|TRBV18
TGTGCCAGCTCACCACAAGGCAGGGGGGGCACAGATACGCAGTATTTT
CASSPQGRGGTDTQYF
>TRBJ2-1|-|many|TRBV6-5
TGTGCCAGCAGTTACTCCCCTTACAATGAGCAGTTCTTC
CASSYSPYNEQFF
>TRBJ2-6|-|-|TRBV15
TGTGCCACCAGCAGAGATCCAGACTCTGGGGCCAACGTCCTGACTTTC
CATSRDPDSGANVLTF
>TRBJ1-1|-|many|TRBV4-1
TGCGCCAGCAGCCCCCTAGCGGGGAACACTGAAGCTTTCTTT
CASSPLAGNTEAFF
>TRBJ2-7|TRBD1|many|TRBV6-6
TGTGCCAGCAGTTACTCTGGACAGGGGACGGGGGAGCAGTACTTC
CASSYSGQGTGEQYF
>TRBJ1-3|-|-|TRBV6-2/TRBV6-3
TGTGCCAGCAGAGACTACTCTGGAAACACCATATATTTT
CASRDYSGNTIYF
>TRBJ2-1|TRBD1|few|TRBV6-2/TRBV6-3
TGTGCCACCGGACAGGGCAATGAGCAGTTCTTC
CATGQGNEQFF
>TRBJ1-1|TRBD1|few|TRBV5-6
TGTGCCAGCAGCTTACCGGGGACAGGGGAGGACACTGAAGCTTTCTTT
CASSLPGTGEDTEAFF
>TRBJ1-1|-|few|TRBV20-1
TGCAGTGCTAGAAACAACGAGGAAGCTTTCTTT
CSARNNEEAFF
>TRBJ2-5|-|many|TRBV28
TGTGCCAGCAGTTCACCAGGGTTCCAAGAGACCCAGTACTTC
CASSSPGFQETQYF
>TRBJ1-6|-|few|TRBV3-1
TGTGCCAGCAGTCAACTTAGGGCCAGGAATAATTCACCCCTCCACTTT
CASSQLRARNNSPLHF
>TRBJ2-5|-|-|TRBV12-3/TRBV12-4
TGTGCCAGCAGTTTTCTGGGGGTTGAGACCCAGTACTTC
CASSFLGVETQYF
>TRBJ1-1|-|many|TRBV5-4
TGTGCCAGCAGCTTGGCCAGTAAGAACACTGAAGCTTTCTTT
CASSLASKNTEAFF
>TRBJ2-3|-|many|TRBV10-3
TGTGCCACCACCTCCGGGGCAGCGCTGACAGATACGCAGTATTTT
CATTSGAALTDTQYF
>TRBJ1-1|-|many|TRBV18
TGTGCCAGCTCACCCGGGGCAGGGGAAACTGAAGCTTTCTTT
CASSPGAGETEAFF
>TRBJ1-2|TRBD1|-|TRBV12-3/TRBV12-4
TGTGCCAGCAGTCTCCGGGACAGAGACTATGGCTACACCTTC
CASSLRDRDYGYTF
>TRBJ2-1|-|many|TRBV9
TGTGCCAGCAGCCCCCTCGCGGCCTTAGGGAATGAGCAGTTCTTC
CASSPLAALGNEQFF
>TRBJ2-1|TRBD1|-|TRBV7-9
TGTGCCAGCAGCTCTTCTGGACAGGGAACCTACAATGAGCAGTTCTTC
CASSSSGQGTYNEQFF
>TRBJ1-6|TRBD1|many|TRBV7-2
TGTGCCAGCAGCTTAGGCGTTGGACAGGGGTATTCACCCCTCCACTTT
CASSLGVGQGYSPLHF